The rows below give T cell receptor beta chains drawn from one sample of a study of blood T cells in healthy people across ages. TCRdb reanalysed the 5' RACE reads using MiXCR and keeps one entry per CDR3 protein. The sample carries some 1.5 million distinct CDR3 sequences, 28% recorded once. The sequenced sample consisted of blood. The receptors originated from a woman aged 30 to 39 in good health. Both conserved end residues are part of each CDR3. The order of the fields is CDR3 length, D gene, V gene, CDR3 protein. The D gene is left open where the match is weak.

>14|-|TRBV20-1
CSAPPAGESEKLFF
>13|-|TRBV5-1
CASSLYIGQPQHF
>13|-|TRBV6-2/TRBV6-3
CASSLQGNQPRHF
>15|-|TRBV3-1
CASTPSTSMGGELFF
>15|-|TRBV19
CASSIRGGLYYEQYF
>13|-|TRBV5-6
CASSPQWGDEQYF
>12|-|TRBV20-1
CGARRESDTQYF
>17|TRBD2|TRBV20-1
CSATPYPGTSGYNEQFF
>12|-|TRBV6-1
CASSEGAAEAFF
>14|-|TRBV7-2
CASSLSSNTDTQYF
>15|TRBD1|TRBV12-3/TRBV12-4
CASSHTGGVGSPLHF
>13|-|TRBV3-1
CASSQTAHGGYTF
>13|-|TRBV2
CASRPRSNQPQHF
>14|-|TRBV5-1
CASSVERHTGERFF
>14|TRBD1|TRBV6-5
CASSPGGGRNEQFF
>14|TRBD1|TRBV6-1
CASSATGGQETQYF
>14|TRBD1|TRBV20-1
CSARGDRAAYEQYF
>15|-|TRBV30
CAWSDTAGGTDTQYF
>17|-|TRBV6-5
CASSYSRGDLPNSPLHF